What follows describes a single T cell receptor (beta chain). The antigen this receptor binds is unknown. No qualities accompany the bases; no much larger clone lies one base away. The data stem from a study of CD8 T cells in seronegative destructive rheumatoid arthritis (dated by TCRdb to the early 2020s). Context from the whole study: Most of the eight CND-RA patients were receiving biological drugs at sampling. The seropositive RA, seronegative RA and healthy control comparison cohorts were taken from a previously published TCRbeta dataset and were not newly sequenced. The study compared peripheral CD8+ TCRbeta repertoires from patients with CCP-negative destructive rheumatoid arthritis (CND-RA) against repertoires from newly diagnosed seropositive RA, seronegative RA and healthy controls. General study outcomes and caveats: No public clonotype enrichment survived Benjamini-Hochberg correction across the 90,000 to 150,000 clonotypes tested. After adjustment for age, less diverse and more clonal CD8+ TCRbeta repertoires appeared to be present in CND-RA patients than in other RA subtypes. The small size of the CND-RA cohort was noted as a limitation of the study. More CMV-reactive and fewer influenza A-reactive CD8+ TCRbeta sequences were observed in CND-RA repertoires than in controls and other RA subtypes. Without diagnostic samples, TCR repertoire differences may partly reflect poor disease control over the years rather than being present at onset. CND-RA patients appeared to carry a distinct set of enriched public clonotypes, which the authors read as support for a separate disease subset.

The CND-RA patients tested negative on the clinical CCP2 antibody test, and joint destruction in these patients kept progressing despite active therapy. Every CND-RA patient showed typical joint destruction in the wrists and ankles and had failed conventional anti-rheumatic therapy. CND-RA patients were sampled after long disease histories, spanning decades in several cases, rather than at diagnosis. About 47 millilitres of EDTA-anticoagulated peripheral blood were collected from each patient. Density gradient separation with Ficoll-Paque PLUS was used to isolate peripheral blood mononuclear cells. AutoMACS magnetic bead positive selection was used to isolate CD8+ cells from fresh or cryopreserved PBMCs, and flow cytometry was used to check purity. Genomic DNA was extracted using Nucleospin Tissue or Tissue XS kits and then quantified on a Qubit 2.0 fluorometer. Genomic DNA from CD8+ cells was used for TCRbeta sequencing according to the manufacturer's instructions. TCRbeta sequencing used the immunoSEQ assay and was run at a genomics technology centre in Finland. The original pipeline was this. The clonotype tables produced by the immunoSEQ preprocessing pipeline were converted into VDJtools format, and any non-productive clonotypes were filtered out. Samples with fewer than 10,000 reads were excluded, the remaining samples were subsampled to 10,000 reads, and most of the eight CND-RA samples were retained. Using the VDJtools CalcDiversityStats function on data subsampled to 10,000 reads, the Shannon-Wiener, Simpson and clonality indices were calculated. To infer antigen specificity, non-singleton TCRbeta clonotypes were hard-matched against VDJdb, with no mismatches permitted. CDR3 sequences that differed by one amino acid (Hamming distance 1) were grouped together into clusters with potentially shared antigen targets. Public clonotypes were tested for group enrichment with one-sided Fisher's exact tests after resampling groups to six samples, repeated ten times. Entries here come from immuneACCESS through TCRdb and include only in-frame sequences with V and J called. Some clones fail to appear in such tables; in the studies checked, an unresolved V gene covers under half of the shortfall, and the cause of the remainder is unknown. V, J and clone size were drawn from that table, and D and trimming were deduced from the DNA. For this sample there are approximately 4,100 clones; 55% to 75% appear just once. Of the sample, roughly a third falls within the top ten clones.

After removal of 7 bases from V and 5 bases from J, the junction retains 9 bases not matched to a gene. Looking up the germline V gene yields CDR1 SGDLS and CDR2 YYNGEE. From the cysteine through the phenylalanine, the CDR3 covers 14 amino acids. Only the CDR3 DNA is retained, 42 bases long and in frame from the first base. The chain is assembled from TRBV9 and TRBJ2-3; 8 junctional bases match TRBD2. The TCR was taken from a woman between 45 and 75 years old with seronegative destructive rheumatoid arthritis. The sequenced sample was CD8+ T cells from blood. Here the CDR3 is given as CASGGAGALDTQYF. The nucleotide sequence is TGTGCCAGCGGCGGAGCGGGGGCCTTAGATACGCAGTATTTT.